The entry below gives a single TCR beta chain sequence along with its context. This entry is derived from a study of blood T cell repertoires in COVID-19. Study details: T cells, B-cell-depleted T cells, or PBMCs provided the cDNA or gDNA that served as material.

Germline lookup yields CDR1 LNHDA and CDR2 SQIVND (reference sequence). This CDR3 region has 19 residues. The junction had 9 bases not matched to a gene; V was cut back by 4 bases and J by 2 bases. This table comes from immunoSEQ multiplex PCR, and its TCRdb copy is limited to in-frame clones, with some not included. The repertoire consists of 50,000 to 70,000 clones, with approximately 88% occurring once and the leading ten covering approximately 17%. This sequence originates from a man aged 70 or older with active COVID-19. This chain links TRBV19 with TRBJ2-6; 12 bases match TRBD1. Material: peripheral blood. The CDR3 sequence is CASSKATGQGAAGANVLTF. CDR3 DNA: TGTGCCAGTAGTAAGGCCACGGGACAGGGGGCGGCTGGGGCCAACGTCCTGACTTTC.